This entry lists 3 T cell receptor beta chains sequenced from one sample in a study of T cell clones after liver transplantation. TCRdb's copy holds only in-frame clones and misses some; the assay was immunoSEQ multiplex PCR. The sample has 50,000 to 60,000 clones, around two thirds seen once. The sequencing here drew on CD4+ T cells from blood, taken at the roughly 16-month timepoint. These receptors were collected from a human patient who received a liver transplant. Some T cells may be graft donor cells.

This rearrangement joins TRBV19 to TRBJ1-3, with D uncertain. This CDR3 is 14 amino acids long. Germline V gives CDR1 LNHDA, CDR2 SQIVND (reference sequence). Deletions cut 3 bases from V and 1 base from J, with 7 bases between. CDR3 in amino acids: CASSMLGSGNTIYF. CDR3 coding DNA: TGTGCCAGTAGTATGTTGGGTTCTGGAAACACCATATATTTT. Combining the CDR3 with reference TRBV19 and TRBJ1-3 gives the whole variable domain DGGITQSPKYLFRKEGQNVTLSCEQNLNHDAMYWYRQDPGQGLRLIYYSQIVNDFQKGDIAEGYSVSREKKESFPLTVTSAQKNPTAFYLCASSMLGSGNTIYFGEGSWLTVV.

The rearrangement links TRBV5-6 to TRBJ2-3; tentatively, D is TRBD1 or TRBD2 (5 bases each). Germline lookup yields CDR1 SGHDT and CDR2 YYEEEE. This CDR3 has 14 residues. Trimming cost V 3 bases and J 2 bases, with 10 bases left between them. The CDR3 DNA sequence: TGTGCCAGCAGCTGGGGACCACCCACAGATACGCAGTATTTT. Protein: CASSWGPPTDTQYF.

The CDR3 DNA reads TGTGCCAGCAGCTCCCCTACGGTATCTGTGGGAGCAGATACGCAGTATTTT. This sequence encodes CASSSPTVSVGADTQYF. This rearrangement joins TRBV28 to TRBJ2-3; D perhaps matches TRBD2 (5 bases). Between the trimmed V and J ends, which lost 6 bases and 4 bases, there was a span of 23 bases. The CDR3 totals 17 residues. The germline gives CDR1 MDHEN, CDR2 SYDVKM.